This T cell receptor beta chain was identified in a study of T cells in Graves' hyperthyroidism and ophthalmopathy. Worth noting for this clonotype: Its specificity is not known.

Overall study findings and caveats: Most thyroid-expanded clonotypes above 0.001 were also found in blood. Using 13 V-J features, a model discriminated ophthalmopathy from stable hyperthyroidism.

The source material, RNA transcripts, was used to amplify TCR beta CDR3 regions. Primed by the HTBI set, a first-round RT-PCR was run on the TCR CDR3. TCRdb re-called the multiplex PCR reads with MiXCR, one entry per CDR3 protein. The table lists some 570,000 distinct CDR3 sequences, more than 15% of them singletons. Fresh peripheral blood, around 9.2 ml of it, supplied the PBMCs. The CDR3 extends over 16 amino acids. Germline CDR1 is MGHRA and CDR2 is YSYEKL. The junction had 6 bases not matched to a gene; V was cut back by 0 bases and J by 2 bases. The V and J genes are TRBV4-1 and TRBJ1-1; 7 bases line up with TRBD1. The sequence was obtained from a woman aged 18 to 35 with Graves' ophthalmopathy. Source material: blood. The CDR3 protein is CASSQEGNRGNTEAFF. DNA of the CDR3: TGCGCCAGCAGCCAAGAGGGCAACAGGGGAAACACTGAAGCTTTCTTT.